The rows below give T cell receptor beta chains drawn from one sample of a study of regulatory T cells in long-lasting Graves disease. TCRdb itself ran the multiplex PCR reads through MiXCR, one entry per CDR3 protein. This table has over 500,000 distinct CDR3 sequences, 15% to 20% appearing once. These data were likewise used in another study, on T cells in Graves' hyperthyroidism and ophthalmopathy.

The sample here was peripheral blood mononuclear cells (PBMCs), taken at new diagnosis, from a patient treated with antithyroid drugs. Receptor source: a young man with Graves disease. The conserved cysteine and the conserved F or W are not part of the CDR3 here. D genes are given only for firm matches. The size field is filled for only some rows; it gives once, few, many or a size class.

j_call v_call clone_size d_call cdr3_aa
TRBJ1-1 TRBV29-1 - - SAKKGYWDTEAF
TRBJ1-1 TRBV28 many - ASSAPRGRIDTEAF
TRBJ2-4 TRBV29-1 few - SVEAGDIQY
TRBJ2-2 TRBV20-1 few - SARSGVTGELF
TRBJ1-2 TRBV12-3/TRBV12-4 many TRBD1 ASSPQGTGAFRYGYT
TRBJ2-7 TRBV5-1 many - ASSQAARYEQY
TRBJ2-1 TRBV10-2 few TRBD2 ASSESLAGYNEQF
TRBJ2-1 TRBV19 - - ASSIMAVGAGNNEQF
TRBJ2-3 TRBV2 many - ASRAPTSPSTDTQY
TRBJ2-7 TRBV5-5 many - ASSRLDTGRRSYEQY
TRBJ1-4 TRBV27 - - ASRGYGRTDEKLF
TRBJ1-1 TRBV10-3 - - AISESPGVTEAF
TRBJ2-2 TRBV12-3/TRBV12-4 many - ASSPKNTGELF
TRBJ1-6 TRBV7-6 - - ASSLDIPSPLH
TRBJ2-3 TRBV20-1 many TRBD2 SARPLAGAGTDTQY
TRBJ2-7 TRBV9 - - ASSVALTESSYEQY
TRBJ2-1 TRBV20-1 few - SARTAHEQF
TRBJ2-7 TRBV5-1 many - ASSSPPIRRPYEQY
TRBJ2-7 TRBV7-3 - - ASSLLVGTSYEQY
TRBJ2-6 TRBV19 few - ATTDGAGANVLT
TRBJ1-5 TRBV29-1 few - GLSRSGAAGNQPQH
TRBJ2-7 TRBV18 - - ASSPGAGGTYEQY
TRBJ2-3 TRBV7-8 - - ASSLQAARASTDTQY
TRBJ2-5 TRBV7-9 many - ASSLAQGAAQETQY
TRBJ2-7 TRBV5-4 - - ASSLWNTRSYEQY
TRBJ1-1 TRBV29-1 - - MIPGMNTEAF
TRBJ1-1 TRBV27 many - ASSSRQVSNTEAF
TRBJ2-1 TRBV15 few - ATSRDPARYNEQF
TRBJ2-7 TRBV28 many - ASKPLGGSYEQY
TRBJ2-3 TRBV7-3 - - ASSYMTDTDTQY
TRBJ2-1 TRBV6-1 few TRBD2 ASSPRLAGTNLYNEQF
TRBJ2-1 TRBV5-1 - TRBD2 ASQIAGEYNEQF
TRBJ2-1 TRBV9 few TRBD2 ASSVAHASGTRSNEQF
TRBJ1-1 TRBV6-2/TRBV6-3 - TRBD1 ASSSRDSPWAEAF